This TCR beta chain was obtained from a study of shared clonotypes between healthy human individuals. Sequencing was performed with immunoSEQ multiplex PCR; in TCRdb, only in-frame clones are kept and a portion is missing. The data show roughly 2.4 million clones, 90% to 97% seen once. V shed 0 bases and J 4 bases; nucleotides not matched to a gene: 5. Germline V gene sequence: CDR1 MNHEY, CDR2 SVGAGI. The CDR3 extends over 15 amino acids. Remarks on this clone: This same CDR3 is encoded by further DNA sequences in the sample.

The rearrangement joins TRBV6-5 to TRBJ1-1, with 7 bases lining up with TRBD1. This TCR came from a man aged 18 to 29 in good health. The sequenced sample was naive CD4+ T cells sorted from blood. The subset is: CD45RA+ positively selected. The CDR3 sequence: CASSYSGGSGTEAFF. CDR3 nucleotides: TGTGCCAGCAGTTACTCAGGGGGCTCGGGCACTGAAGCTTTCTTT.